This is a list of T cell receptor beta chains from one sample in a study of blood T cells in healthy people across ages. One entry per CDR3 protein, called by TCRdb with MiXCR from the 5' RACE reads. The sample lists 1.4 million or so distinct CDR3 sequences; about 42% were seen once. Sequencing was performed on blood. The receptors originated from a woman under 30 in good health. Each CDR3 is given with its conserved first and last residue. D genes are given only for firm matches. The size field is filled for only some rows; it gives once, few, many or a size class.

clone size: few; D gene: .; J gene: TRBJ2-3; V gene: TRBV7-9; CDR3 protein: CASSGGEISTDTQYF; CDR3 DNA: TGTGCCAGCAGTGGCGGGGAGATAAGCACAGATACGCAGTATTTT
clone size: .; D gene: .; J gene: TRBJ2-2; V gene: TRBV4-1; CDR3 protein: CASSRGYTGELFF; CDR3 DNA: TGCGCCAGCAGCCGAGGGTACACCGGGGAGCTGTTTTTT
clone size: .; D gene: TRBD2; J gene: TRBJ2-1; V gene: TRBV7-2; CDR3 protein: CASSIRLAGVYNEQFF; CDR3 DNA: TGTGCCAGCAGCATACGACTAGCGGGGGTGTACAATGAGCAGTTCTTC
clone size: few; D gene: TRBD2; J gene: TRBJ2-7; V gene: TRBV9; CDR3 protein: CASSASLAGPYYEQYF; CDR3 DNA: TGTGCCAGCAGCGCGTCATTAGCGGGACCGTACTACGAGCAGTACTTC
clone size: .; D gene: .; J gene: TRBJ1-2; V gene: TRBV7-2; CDR3 protein: CASSSFGGPVGYTF; CDR3 DNA: TGTGCCAGCAGCTCCTTTGGCGGGCCGGTTGGCTACACCTTC
clone size: .; D gene: .; J gene: TRBJ1-1; V gene: TRBV20-1; CDR3 protein: CSASLPSKNTEAFF; CDR3 DNA: TGCAGTGCTTCCTTACCTTCGAAGAACACTGAAGCTTTCTTT
clone size: few; D gene: TRBD1; J gene: TRBJ1-4; V gene: TRBV25-1; CDR3 protein: CASSGYSRGLGEKLFF; CDR3 DNA: TGTGCCAGCAGTGGATATTCCAGGGGGCTTGGTGAAAAACTGTTTTTT
clone size: .; D gene: TRBD2; J gene: TRBJ2-1; V gene: TRBV4-3; CDR3 protein: CASSQGTRLAAYNEQFF; CDR3 DNA: TGCGCCAGCAGCCAAGGGACCCGACTAGCCGCGTACAATGAGCAGTTCTTC
clone size: .; D gene: .; J gene: TRBJ2-7; V gene: TRBV7-6; CDR3 protein: CASSSQGGGLYEQYF; CDR3 DNA: TGTGCCAGCAGCTCGCAGGGGGGGGGACTCTACGAGCAGTACTTC
clone size: .; D gene: .; J gene: TRBJ2-6; V gene: TRBV7-9; CDR3 protein: CASSLSNNGANVLTF; CDR3 DNA: TGTGCCAGCAGCTTAAGCAATAATGGGGCCAACGTCCTGACTTTC
clone size: .; D gene: TRBD1; J gene: TRBJ1-5; V gene: TRBV3-1; CDR3 protein: CASRRTGGKGQPQHF; CDR3 DNA: TGTGCCAGCAGACGCACAGGGGGAAAGGGTCAGCCCCAGCATTTT
clone size: .; D gene: TRBD2; J gene: TRBJ2-7; V gene: TRBV12-3/TRBV12-4; CDR3 protein: CASSSTSSGSGSYEQYF; CDR3 DNA: TGTGCCAGCAGTTCCACTTCTAGCGGGAGTGGCTCCTACGAGCAGTACTTC
clone size: .; D gene: .; J gene: TRBJ1-2; V gene: TRBV10-3; CDR3 protein: CAIRATDNYGYTF; CDR3 DNA: TGTGCCATCCGGGCAACGGACAACTATGGCTACACCTTC
clone size: .; D gene: .; J gene: TRBJ2-2; V gene: TRBV2; CDR3 protein: CASRKETTNTGELFF; CDR3 DNA: TGTGCCAGCAGGAAGGAGACAACGAACACCGGGGAGCTGTTTTTT
clone size: .; D gene: .; J gene: TRBJ1-6; V gene: TRBV27; CDR3 protein: CASSLVPGSPLHF; CDR3 DNA: TGTGCCAGCAGCCTAGTTCCAGGTTCACCCCTCCACTTT
clone size: .; D gene: .; J gene: TRBJ2-1; V gene: TRBV12-3/TRBV12-4; CDR3 protein: CASSLGRAAYNEQFF; CDR3 DNA: TGTGCCAGCAGTTTGGGCAGAGCGGCCTACAATGAGCAGTTCTTC
clone size: few; D gene: .; J gene: TRBJ2-7; V gene: TRBV28; CDR3 protein: CATNPLDTSYEQYF; CDR3 DNA: TGTGCCACCAACCCGTTGGACACGTCCTACGAGCAGTACTTC